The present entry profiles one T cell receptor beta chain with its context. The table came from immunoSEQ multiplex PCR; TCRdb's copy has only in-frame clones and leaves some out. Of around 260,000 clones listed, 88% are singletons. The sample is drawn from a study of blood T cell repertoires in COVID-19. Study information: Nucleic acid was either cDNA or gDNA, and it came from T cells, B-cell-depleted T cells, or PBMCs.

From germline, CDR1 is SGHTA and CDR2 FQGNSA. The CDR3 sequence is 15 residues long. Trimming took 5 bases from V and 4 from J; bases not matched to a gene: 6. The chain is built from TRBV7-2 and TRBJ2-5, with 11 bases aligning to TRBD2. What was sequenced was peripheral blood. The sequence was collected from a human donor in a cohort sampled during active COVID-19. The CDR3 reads CASSRTSGRVETQYF. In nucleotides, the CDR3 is TGTGCCAGCAGCCGCACTAGCGGGAGAGTAGAGACCCAGTACTTC.